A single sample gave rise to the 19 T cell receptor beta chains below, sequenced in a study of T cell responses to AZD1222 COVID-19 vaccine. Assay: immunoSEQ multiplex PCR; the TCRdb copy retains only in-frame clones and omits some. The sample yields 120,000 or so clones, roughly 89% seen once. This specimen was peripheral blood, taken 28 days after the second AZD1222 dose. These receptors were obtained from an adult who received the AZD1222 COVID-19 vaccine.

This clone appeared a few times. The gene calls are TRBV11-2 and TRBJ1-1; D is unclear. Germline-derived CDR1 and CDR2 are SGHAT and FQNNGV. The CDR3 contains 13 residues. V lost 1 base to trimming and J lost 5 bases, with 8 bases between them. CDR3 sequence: CASSLVRDTEAFF. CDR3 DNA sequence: TGTGCCAGCAGCTTAGTTCGGGATACTGAAGCTTTCTTT.

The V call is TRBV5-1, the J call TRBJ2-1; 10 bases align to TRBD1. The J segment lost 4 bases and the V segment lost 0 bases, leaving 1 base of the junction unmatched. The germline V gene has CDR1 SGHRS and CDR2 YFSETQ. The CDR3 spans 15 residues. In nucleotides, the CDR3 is TGCGCCAGCAGCTTGGGGACAGGGGGTTACAATGAGCAGTTCTTC. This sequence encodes CASSLGTGGYNEQFF.

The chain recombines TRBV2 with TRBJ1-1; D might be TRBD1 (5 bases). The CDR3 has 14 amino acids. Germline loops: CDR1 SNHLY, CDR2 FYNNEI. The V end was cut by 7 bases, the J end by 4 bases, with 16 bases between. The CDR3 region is CASNPRGSSTEAFF. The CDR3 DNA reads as TGTGCCAGCAACCCTCGGGGGTCGAGCACTGAAGCTTTCTTT.

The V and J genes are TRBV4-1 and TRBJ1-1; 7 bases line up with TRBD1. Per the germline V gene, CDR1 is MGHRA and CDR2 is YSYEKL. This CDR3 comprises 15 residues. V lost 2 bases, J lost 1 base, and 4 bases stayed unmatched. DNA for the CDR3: TGCGCCAGCAGCCAATCCGACAGGGAGAACACTGAAGCTTTCTTT. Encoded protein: CASSQSDRENTEAFF.

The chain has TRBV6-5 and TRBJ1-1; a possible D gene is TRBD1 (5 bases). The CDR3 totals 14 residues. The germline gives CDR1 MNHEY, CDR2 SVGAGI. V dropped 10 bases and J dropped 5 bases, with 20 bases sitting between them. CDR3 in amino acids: CATIRGGLGTEAFF. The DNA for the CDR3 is TGTGCCACGATCCGCGGGGGATTAGGTACTGAAGCTTTCTTT.

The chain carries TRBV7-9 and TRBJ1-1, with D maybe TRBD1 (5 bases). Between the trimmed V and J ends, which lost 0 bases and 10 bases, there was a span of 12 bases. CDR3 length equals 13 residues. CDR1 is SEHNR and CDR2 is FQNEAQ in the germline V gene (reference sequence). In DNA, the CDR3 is TGTGCCAGCAGCTTAGCCGGACAACCCTCAGCTTTCTTT. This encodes CASSLAGQPSAFF.

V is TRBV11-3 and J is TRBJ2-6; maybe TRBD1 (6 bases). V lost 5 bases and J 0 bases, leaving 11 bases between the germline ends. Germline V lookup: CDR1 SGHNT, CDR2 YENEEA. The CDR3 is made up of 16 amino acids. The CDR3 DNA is TGTGCCAGCAGCCTAACAGGGTACTCTGGGGCCAACGTCCTGACTTTC. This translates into CASSLTGYSGANVLTF. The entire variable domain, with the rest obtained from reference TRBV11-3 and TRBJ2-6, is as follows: EAGVVQSPRYKIIEKKQPVAFWCNPISGHNTLYWYLQNLGQGPELLIRYENEEAVDDSQLPKDRFSAERLKGVDSTLKIQPAELGDSAVYLCASSLTGYSGANVLTFGAGSRLTVL.

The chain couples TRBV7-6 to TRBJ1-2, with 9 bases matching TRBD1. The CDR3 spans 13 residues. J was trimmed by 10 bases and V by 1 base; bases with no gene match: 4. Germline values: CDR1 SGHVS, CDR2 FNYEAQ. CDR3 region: CASSLGTGAPYTF. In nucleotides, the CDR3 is TGTGCCAGCAGCTTAGGGACAGGGGCTCCCTACACCTTC.

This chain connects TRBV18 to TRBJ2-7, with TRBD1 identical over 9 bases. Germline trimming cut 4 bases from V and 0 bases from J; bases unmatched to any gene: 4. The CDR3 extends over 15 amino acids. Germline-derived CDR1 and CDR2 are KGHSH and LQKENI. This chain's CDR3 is CASSHPGQGSYEQYF. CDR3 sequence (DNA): TGTGCCAGCTCACATCCGGGACAGGGCTCCTACGAGCAGTACTTC.

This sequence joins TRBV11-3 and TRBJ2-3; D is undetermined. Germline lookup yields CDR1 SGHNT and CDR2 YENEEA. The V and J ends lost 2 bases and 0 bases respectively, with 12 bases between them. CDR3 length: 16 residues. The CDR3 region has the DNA TGTGCCAGCAGCTTACGGACCGTATCGAGCACAGATACGCAGTATTTT. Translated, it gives CASSLRTVSSTDTQYF.

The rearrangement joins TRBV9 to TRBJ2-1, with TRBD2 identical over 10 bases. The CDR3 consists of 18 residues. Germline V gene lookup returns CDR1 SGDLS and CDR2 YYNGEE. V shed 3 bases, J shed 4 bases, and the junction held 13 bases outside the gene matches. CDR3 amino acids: CASSAGHGAGGGYNEQFF. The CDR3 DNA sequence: TGTGCCAGCAGCGCCGGCCATGGAGCGGGAGGGGGGTACAATGAGCAGTTCTTC.

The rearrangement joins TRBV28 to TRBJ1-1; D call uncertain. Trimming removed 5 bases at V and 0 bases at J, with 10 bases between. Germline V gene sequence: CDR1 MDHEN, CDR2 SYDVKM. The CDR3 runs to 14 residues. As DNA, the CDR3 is TGTGCCAGCAGTGCGACAAGTATGAACACTGAAGCTTTCTTT. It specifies CASSATSMNTEAFF.

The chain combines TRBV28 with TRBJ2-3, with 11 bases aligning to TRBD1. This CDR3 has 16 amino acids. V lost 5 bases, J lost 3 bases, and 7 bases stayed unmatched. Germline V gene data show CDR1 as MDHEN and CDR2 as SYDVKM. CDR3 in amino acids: CASSTFGTGGTDTQYF. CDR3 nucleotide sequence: TGTGCCAGCAGTACCTTCGGGACAGGGGGGACAGATACGCAGTATTTT.

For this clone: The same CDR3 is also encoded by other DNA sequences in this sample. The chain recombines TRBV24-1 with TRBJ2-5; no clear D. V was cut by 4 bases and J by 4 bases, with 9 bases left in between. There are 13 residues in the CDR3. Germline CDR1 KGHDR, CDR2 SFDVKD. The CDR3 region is CATSDGPTETQYF. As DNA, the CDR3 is TGTGCCACCAGTGACGGACCAACAGAGACCCAGTACTTC.

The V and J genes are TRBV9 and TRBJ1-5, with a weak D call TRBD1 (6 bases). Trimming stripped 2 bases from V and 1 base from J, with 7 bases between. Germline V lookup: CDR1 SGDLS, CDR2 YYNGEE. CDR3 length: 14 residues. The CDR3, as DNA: TGTGCCAGCAGCGTTGGACAGAGCAATCAGCCCCAGCATTTT. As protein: CASSVGQSNQPQHF.

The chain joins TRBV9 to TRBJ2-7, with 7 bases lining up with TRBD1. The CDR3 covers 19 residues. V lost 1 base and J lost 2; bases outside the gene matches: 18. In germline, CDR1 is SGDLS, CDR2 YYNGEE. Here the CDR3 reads CASSVIDRERIPHPYEQYF. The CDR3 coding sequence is TGTGCCAGCAGCGTAATCGACAGGGAAAGAATCCCACACCCCTACGAGCAGTACTTC.

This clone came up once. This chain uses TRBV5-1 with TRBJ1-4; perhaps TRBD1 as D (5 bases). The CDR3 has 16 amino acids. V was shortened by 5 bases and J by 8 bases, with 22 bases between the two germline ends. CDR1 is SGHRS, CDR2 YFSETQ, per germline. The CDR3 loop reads CASSGGRLRDGEKLFF. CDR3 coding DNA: TGCGCCAGCAGTGGGGGGAGGCTTCGGGATGGAGAAAAACTGTTTTTT. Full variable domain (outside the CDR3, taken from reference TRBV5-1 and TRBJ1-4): KAGVTQTPRYLIKTRGQQVTLSCSPISGHRSVSWYQQTPGQGLQFLFEYFSETQRNKGNFPGRFSGRQFSNSRSEMNVSTLELGDSALYLCASSGGRLRDGEKLFFGSGTQLSVL.

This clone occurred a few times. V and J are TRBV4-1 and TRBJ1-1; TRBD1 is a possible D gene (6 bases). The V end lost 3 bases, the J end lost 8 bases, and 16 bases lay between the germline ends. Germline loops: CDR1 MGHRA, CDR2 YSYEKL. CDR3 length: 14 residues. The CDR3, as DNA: TGCGCCAGCAGCCACCTCGAGGGGGGCAGGGAAGCTTTCTTT. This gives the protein CASSHLEGGREAFF.

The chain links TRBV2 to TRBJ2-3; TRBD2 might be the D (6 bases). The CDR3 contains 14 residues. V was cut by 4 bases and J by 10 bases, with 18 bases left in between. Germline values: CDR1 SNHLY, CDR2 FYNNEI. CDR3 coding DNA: TGTGCCAGCAGTGTGACCCTTACTGGCGGGGCGCAGTATTTT. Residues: CASSVTLTGGAQYF.